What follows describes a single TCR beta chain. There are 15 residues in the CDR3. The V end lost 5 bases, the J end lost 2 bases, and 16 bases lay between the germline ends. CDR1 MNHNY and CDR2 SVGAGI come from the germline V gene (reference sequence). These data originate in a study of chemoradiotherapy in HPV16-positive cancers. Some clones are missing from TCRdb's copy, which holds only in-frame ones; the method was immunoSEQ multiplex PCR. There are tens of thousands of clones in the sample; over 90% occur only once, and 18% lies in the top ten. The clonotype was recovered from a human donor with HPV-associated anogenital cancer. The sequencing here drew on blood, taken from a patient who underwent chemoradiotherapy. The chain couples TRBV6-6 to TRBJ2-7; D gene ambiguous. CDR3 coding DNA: TGTGCCAGCAGTAATGGACGGTCGCCACCCTACGAGCAGTACTTC. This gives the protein CASSNGRSPPYEQYF.